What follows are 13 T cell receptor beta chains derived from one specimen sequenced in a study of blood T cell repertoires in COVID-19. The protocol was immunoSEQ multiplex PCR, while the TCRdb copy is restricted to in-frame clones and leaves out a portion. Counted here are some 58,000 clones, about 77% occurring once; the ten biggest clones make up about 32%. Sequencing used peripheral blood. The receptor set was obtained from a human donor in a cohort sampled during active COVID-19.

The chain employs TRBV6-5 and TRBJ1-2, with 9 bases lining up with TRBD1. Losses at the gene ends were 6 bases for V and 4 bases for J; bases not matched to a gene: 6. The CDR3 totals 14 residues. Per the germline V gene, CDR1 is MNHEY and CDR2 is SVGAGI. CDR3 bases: TGTGCCAGCAGCCGAGACAGGGGGAGCTATGGCTACACCTTC. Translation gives CASSRDRGSYGYTF.

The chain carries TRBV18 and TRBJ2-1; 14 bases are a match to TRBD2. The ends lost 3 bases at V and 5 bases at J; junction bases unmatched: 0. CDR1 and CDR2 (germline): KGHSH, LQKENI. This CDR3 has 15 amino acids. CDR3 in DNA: TGTGCCAGCTCACCGGGACTAGCGGGAGACAATGAGCAGTTCTTC. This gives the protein CASSPGLAGDNEQFF. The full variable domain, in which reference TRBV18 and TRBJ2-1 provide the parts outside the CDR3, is NAGVMQNPRHLVRRRGQEARLRCSPMKGHSHVYWYRQLPEEGLKFMVYLQKENIIDESGMPKERFSAEFPKEGPSILRIQQVVRGDSAAYFCASSPGLAGDNEQFFGPGTRLTVL.

The CDR3 loop reads CASRPSTSGRYEQFF. Here the CDR3 DNA reads TGTGCCAGCAGACCATCGACTAGCGGGCGATATGAGCAGTTCTTC. The V and J genes are TRBV6-5 and TRBJ2-1; TRBD2 matches 10 bases. Trimming at V came to 6 bases and at J to 8 bases, leaving 10 bases not matched to a gene. The germline V gene has CDR1 MNHEY and CDR2 SVGAGI. The CDR3 is 15 amino acids.

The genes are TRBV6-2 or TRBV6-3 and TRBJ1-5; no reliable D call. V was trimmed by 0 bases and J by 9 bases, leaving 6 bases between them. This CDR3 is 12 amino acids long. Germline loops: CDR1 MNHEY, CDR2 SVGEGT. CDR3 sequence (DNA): TGTGCCAGCAGTTACTCCCTCGGGCCCCAGCATTTT. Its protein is CASSYSLGPQHF.

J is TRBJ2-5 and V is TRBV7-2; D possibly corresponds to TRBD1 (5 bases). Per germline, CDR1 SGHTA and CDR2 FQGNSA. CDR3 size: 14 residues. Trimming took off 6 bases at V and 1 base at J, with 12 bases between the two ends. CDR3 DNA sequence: TGTGCCAGCAGACAGGACACTACCCAAGAGACCCAGTACTTC. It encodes CASRQDTTQETQYF.

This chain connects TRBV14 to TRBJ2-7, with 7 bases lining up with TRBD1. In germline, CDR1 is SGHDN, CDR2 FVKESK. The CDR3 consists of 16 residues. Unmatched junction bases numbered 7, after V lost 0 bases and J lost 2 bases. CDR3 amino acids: CASSQDSRQGTYEQYF. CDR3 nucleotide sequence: TGTGCCAGCAGCCAAGATAGTCGACAGGGAACCTACGAGCAGTACTTC.

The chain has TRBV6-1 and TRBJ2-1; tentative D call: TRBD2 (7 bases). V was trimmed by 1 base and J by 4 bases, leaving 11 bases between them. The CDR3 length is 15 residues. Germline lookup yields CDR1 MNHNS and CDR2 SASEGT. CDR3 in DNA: TGTGCCAGCAGTGAAGTCGGGGGGCAATACAATGAGCAGTTCTTC. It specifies CASSEVGGQYNEQFF.

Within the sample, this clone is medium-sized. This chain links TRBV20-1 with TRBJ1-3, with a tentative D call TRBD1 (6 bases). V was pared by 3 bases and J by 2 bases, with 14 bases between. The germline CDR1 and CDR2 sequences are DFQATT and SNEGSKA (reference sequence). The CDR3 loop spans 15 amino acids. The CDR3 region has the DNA TGCAGTGCTAGTTCCACGTCAGGGGCTGGAAACACCATATATTTT. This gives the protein CSASSTSGAGNTIYF.

The chain's CDR3 is CASKLDNNNEQFF. The DNA for the CDR3 is TGTGCCAGCAAACTGGACAACAACAATGAGCAGTTCTTC. V usage is TRBV2 and J usage is TRBJ2-1; D may be TRBD1 (5 bases). Germline V gene data show CDR1 as SNHLY and CDR2 as FYNNEI. Between the trimmed V and J ends, which lost 7 bases and 5 bases, there was a span of 12 bases. This CDR3 is 13 amino acids long. Variable domain in full (rest from reference TRBV2 and TRBJ2-1): EPEVTQTPSHQVTQMGQEVILRCVPISNHLYFYWYRQILGQKVEFLVSFYNNEISEKSEIFDDQFSVERPDGSNFTLKIRSTKLEDSAMYFCASKLDNNNEQFFGPGTRLTVL.

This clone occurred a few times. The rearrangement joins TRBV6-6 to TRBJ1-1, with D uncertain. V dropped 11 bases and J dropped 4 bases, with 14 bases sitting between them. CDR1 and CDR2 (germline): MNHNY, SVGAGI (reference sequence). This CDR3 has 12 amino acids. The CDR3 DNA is TGTGCCTCGTCTATAAGGAGCACTGAAGCTTTCTTT. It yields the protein CASSIRSTEAFF.

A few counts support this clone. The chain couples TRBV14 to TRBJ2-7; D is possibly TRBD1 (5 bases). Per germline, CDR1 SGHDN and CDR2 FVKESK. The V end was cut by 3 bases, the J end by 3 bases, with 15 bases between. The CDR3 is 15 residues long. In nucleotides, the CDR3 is TGTGCCAGCAGCCAGGCAGGACACCACCTCTACGAGCAGTACTTC. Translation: CASSQAGHHLYEQYF.

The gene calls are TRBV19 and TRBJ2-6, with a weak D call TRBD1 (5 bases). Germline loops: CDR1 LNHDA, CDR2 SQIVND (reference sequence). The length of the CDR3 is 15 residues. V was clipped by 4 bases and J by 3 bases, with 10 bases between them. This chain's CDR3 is CASSTQGNGANVLTF. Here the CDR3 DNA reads TGTGCCAGTAGTACGCAGGGAAATGGGGCCAACGTCCTGACTTTC. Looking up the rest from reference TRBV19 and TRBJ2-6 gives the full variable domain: DGGITQSPKYLFRKEGQNVTLSCEQNLNHDAMYWYRQDPGQGLRLIYYSQIVNDFQKGDIAEGYSVSREKKESFPLTVTSAQKNPTAFYLCASSTQGNGANVLTFGAGSRLTVL.

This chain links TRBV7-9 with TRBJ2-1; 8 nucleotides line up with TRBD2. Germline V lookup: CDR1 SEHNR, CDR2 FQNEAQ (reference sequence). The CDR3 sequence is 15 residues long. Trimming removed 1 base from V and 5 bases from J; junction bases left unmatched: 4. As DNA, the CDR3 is TGTGCCAGCAGCTTAGGCGGGAGGTGGGACAATGAGCAGTTCTTC. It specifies CASSLGGRWDNEQFF.